This T cell receptor (beta chain) was sequenced during a study of early T cells in non-severe SARS-CoV-2 infection. One entry per CDR3 protein results from TCRdb running MiXCR on the 5' RACE reads. The repertoire holds more than 60,000 distinct CDR3 sequences, with roughly 13% as singletons. The germline V gene encodes CDR1 MDHEN and CDR2 SYDVKM. Trimming took off 6 bases at V and 8 bases at J, with 13 bases between the two ends. This CDR3 has 12 amino acids. Sample: whole blood. This sequence originates from an adult who was a healthcare worker with PCR-confirmed SARS-CoV-2 infection or an uninfected control (not recorded which). This chain uses TRBV28 with TRBJ1-1; D is unclear. CDR3 sequence: CASSWTSSEAFF. CDR3 bases: TGTGCCAGCAGCTGGACGTCCTCCGAAGCTTTCTTT. Full variable domain (missing parts from reference TRBV28 and TRBJ1-1): DVKVTQSSRYLVKRTGEKVFLECVQDMDHENMFWYRQDPGLGLRLIYFSYDVKMKEKGDIPEGYSVSREKKERFSLILESASTNQTSMYLCASSWTSSEAFFGQGTRLTVV.